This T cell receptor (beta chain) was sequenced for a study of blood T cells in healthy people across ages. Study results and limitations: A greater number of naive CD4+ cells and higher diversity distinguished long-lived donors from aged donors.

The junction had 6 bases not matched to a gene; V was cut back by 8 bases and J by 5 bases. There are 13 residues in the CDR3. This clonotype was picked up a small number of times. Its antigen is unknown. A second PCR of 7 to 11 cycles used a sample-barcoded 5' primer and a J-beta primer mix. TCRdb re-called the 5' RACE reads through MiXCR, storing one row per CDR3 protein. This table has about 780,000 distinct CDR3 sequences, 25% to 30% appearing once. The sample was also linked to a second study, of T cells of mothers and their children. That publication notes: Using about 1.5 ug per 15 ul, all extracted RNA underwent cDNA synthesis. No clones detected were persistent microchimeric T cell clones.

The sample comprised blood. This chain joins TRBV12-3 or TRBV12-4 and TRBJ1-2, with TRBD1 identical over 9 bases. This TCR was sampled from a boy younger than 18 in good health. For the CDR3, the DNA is TGTGCCAGCGGGAGGACAGGGGCGTATGGCTACACCTTC. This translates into CASGRTGAYGYTF.